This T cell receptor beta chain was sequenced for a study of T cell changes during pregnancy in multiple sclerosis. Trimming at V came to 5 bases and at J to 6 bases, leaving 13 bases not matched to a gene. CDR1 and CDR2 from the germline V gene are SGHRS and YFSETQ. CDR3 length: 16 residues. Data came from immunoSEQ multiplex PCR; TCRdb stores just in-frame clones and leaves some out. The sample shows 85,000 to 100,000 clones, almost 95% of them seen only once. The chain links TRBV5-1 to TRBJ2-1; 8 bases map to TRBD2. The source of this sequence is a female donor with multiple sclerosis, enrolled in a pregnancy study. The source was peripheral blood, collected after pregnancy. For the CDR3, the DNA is TGCGCCAGCAGTCCACCGGCTAGCGGGCCCCCCAATGAGCAGTTCTTC. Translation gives CASSPPASGPPNEQFF.